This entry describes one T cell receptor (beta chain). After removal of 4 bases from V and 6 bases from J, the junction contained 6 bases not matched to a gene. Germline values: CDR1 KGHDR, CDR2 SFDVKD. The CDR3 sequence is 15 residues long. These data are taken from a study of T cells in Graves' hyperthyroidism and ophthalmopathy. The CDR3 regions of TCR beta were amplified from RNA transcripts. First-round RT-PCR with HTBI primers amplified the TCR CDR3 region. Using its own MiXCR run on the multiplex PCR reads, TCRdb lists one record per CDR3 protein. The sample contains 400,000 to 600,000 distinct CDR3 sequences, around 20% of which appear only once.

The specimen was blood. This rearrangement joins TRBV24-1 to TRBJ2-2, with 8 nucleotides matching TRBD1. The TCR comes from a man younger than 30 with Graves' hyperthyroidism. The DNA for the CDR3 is TGTGCCACCAGTGAAGAGGACAGGGTGTCCGGGGAGCTGTTTTTT. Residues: CATSEEDRVSGELFF.